This is a list of T cell receptor beta chains from one sample in a study of T-cell reconstitution after alpha-beta-depleted transplantation in children. TCRdb processed the PCR reads anew with MiXCR; each CDR3 protein has one entry. Of roughly 24,000 distinct CDR3 sequences listed, around 9.9% were seen once; the top ten hold roughly 25%. This specimen was PBMCs from the stem cell graft donor, taken from the stem cell graft. Every receptor here comes from a human donor who donated a stem cell graft to a child with chronic granulomatous disease. Both conserved end residues are part of each CDR3.

j_call: TRBJ2-7
v_call: TRBV28
cdr3_aa: CASSLGGLMLYEQYF

j_call: TRBJ2-7
v_call: TRBV4-1
cdr3_aa: CASSHLDREKNEQYF

j_call: TRBJ1-5
v_call: TRBV5-5
cdr3_aa: CASSLSGLRNQPQHF

j_call: TRBJ2-4
v_call: TRBV28
cdr3_aa: CASSPPSGKNIQYF

j_call: TRBJ2-1
v_call: TRBV12-3/TRBV12-4
cdr3_aa: CASSFRRVEYNEQFF

j_call: TRBJ2-7
v_call: TRBV12-3/TRBV12-4
cdr3_aa: CASSLGGQGDEQYF

j_call: TRBJ2-3
v_call: TRBV7-6
cdr3_aa: CASSLPAAGGPEDTQYF

j_call: TRBJ2-7
v_call: TRBV12-5
cdr3_aa: CASGLGSRYEQYF

j_call: TRBJ2-7
v_call: TRBV7-9
cdr3_aa: CASADRGPYEQYF

j_call: TRBJ1-2
v_call: TRBV28
cdr3_aa: CASSSSTGGYGYTF

j_call: TRBJ2-1
v_call: TRBV20-1
cdr3_aa: CSAKLAGGQVGYNEQFF

j_call: TRBJ2-2
v_call: TRBV27
cdr3_aa: CASSLTQNTGELFF

j_call: TRBJ1-5
v_call: TRBV6-2/TRBV6-3
cdr3_aa: CASVRSPGQPQHF

j_call: TRBJ1-5
v_call: TRBV20-1
cdr3_aa: CSATPGSRPQHF

j_call: TRBJ2-7
v_call: TRBV4-3
cdr3_aa: CASSQESDEQYF

j_call: TRBJ1-1
v_call: TRBV7-8
cdr3_aa: CASSVKDPGQNTEAFF

j_call: TRBJ2-7
v_call: TRBV7-8
cdr3_aa: CASSLPQTRTSGRSYEQYF

j_call: TRBJ2-5
v_call: TRBV7-6
cdr3_aa: CASSLRPTEETQYF

j_call: TRBJ2-1
v_call: TRBV29-1
cdr3_aa: CSVDGSPSSYNEQFF

j_call: TRBJ2-3
v_call: TRBV5-5
cdr3_aa: CASSLEGVGTDTQYF

j_call: TRBJ2-3
v_call: TRBV20-1
cdr3_aa: CSASNRGQGVTQYF

j_call: TRBJ2-2
v_call: TRBV27
cdr3_aa: CASSGVIRGELFF

j_call: TRBJ1-4
v_call: TRBV10-2
cdr3_aa: CASSEEVRVEKLFF

j_call: TRBJ2-7
v_call: TRBV27
cdr3_aa: CASTSQFYEQYF

j_call: TRBJ2-2
v_call: TRBV5-1
cdr3_aa: CASSLGKIGLASTGELFF